What follows describes a single T cell receptor beta chain. Its specificity is unknown. The data belong to a study of shared clonotypes between healthy human individuals. Study-level background: The donors, a couple of women and a few men, were aged 18 to 49. Whole-study results and caveats: Sharing of clonotypes among donors was expected to vary with sequencing depth.

Every one of the donors was a Caucasian adult that lived in Nashville, Tennessee. A deep-level run was used for the assay. TCRdb's table, derived via immunoSEQ multiplex PCR, lists solely in-frame clones and lacks some. The sample lists some 530,000 clones; approximately 78% were seen once. The CDR3 consists of 14 residues. Germline CDR1 reads MNHNY; CDR2 reads SVGAGI (reference sequence). Deletions cut 10 bases from V and 0 bases from J, with 12 bases between. The sequence derives from a woman aged 40 to 49 in good health. Some clones in this sample may be carry-over from other donors' samples. V gene TRBV6-6 combines with J gene TRBJ2-2; the D is unclear. Sequencing used PBMCs. The CDR3 loop is CATSSAANTGELFF. CDR3 bases: TGTGCCACCTCCTCGGCAGCGAACACCGGGGAGCTGTTTTTT.